One sample yielded the 10 T cell receptor beta chains listed below, sequenced in a study of blood T cell repertoires in COVID-19. The protocol was immunoSEQ multiplex PCR, while the TCRdb copy is restricted to in-frame clones and leaves out a portion. In the table there are approximately 150,000 clones, around four fifths of which are singletons. The sample consisted of PBMCs or T cells enriched from blood (not recorded which). These receptors came from a woman between 35 and 50 years old who had recovered from COVID-19.

V usage is TRBV29-1 and J usage is TRBJ1-1; D is possibly TRBD1 (5 bases). Germline V gene sequence: CDR1 SQVTM, CDR2 ANQGSEA. Trimming removed 6 bases at V and 7 bases at J, with 15 bases between. CDR3 length: 12 amino acids. The CDR3 reads CSVRNNGHEAFF. In DNA form, the CDR3 reads TGCAGCGTCCGGAATAATGGACATGAAGCTTTCTTT.

J is TRBJ2-3 and V is TRBV4-1, with 14 nucleotides matching TRBD2. CDR1 MGHRA and CDR2 YSYEKL come from the germline V gene. This CDR3 has 16 residues. J was trimmed by 4 bases and V by 4 bases; bases with no gene match: 4. CDR3 region: CASSPGTSGGPDTQYF. CDR3 bases: TGCGCCAGCAGCCCGGGGACTAGCGGGGGCCCAGATACGCAGTATTTT.

This clone has only a few counts. The J gene is TRBJ2-2, the V gene TRBV6-5, with D uncertain. The germline V gene has CDR1 MNHEY and CDR2 SVGAGI. The CDR3 is 14 amino acids. Trimming removed 0 bases at V and 8 bases at J, with 10 bases between. The CDR3 loop reads CASSYSMAPGELFF. Written as DNA, the CDR3 is TGTGCCAGCAGTTACTCGATGGCCCCAGGGGAGCTGTTTTTT.

A note on this clone: The sample holds other DNA sequences that translate to the same CDR3. The rearrangement joins TRBV5-1 to TRBJ2-1; 10 bases fit TRBD2. Germline assignment: CDR1 SGHRS and CDR2 YFSETQ. The CDR3 runs 16 residues. V lost 0 bases to trimming and J lost 5 bases; unmatched junction nucleotides: 5. CDR3 sequence (DNA): TGCGCCAGCAGCTTGGTACGGACTAGCGGTAACAATGAGCAGTTCTTC. Its translation is CASSLVRTSGNNEQFF.

V usage is TRBV12-3 or TRBV12-4 and J usage is TRBJ2-1; tentatively, D is TRBD2 (7 bases). The V end lost 8 bases, the J end lost 10 bases, and 18 bases lay between the germline ends. The CDR3 length is 13 residues. The CDR3 protein is CASWRGPSGEQFF. DNA of the CDR3: TGTGCCAGCTGGCGGGGGCCCTCCGGCGAGCAGTTCTTC.

V is TRBV4-2 and J is TRBJ2-7, with a weak D call TRBD1 (5 bases). The V and J ends lost 0 bases and 2 bases respectively, with 11 bases between them. Germline CDR1 and CDR2: LGHNA and YNFKEQ. The length of the CDR3 is 15 residues. The chain's CDR3 is CASSQEGLRTYEQYF. CDR3 nucleotides: TGTGCCAGCAGCCAAGAGGGGCTTCGTACCTACGAGCAGTACTTC.

On this clone itself: Other DNA sequences in the same sample also yield this CDR3. This chain connects TRBV5-5 to TRBJ2-7; D remains ambiguous. This CDR3 is built from 11 residues. Per the germline V gene, CDR1 is SGHKS and CDR2 is YYEKEE (reference sequence). Trimming removed 4 bases from V and 3 bases from J, with 5 bases in between. The CDR3 sequence is CASSPNYEQYF. The CDR3 DNA reads TGTGCCAGCAGCCCAAACTACGAGCAGTACTTC.

This clone was recorded once. V gene TRBV9 combines with J gene TRBJ2-1, with TRBD1 matching over 10 bases. This CDR3 is built from 15 residues. CDR1 is SGDLS and CDR2 is YYNGEE in the germline V gene. J was trimmed by 4 bases and V by 2 bases; bases with no gene match: 3. This chain's CDR3 is CASSVGTGEYNEQFF. The CDR3 nucleotides are TGTGCCAGCAGCGTTGGGACAGGGGAATACAATGAGCAGTTCTTC. The variable domain in full, with the rest retrieved from reference TRBV9 and TRBJ2-1, is DSGVTQTPKHLITATGQRVTLRCSPRSGDLSVYWYQQSLDQGLQFLIQYYNGEERAKGNILERFSAQQFPDLHSELNLSSLELGDSALYFCASSVGTGEYNEQFFGPGTRLTVL.

V is TRBV18 and J is TRBJ2-6; D unresolved. Germline CDR1 KGHSH, CDR2 LQKENI. This CDR3 is built from 16 residues. Trimming took 3 bases from V and 0 from J, leaving 9 bases between them. This chain's CDR3 is CASSPEFSSGANVLTF. CDR3 bases: TGTGCCAGCTCACCGGAGTTTAGCTCTGGGGCCAACGTCCTGACTTTC. Based on the CDR3 plus reference TRBV18 and TRBJ2-6, the full variable domain is NAGVMQNPRHLVRRRGQEARLRCSPMKGHSHVYWYRQLPEEGLKFMVYLQKENIIDESGMPKERFSAEFPKEGPSILRIQQVVRGDSAAYFCASSPEFSSGANVLTFGAGSRLTVL.

The genes are TRBV3-1 (or the pseudogene TRBV3-2) and TRBJ2-3; D gene ambiguous. This CDR3 contains 13 residues. Germline-derived CDR1 and CDR2 are LGHDT and YNNKEL (reference sequence). V was pared by 8 bases and J by 0 bases, with 9 bases between. The CDR3 loop reads CASAKRSTDTQYF. CDR3 coding DNA: TGTGCCAGCGCAAAGAGAAGCACAGATACGCAGTATTTT.